Below are 21 T cell receptor beta chains sequenced from a single sample in a study of CD8 T cells in Susac syndrome. RNA totalling roughly 0.45 to 1 ug underwent reverse transcription with random hexamers. TCRdb reprocessed the immunoSEQ multiplex PCR reads via MiXCR and lists one record per CDR3 protein. The sample has roughly 110,000 distinct CDR3 sequences; 80% to 95% are singletons. The sample consisted of CD4+ T cells from PBMCs. Receptors originate from a human donor in good health.

This chain uses TRBV29-1 with TRBJ1-1; D unresolved. CDR3 size: 10 residues. The V end was cut by 7 bases, the J end by 7 bases, with 10 bases between. Looked up from germline, CDR1 is SQVTM and CDR2 is ANQGSEA. As DNA, the CDR3 is TGCAGCGCCGAGGGAGGTGAAGCTTTCTTT. Protein sequence: CSAEGGEAFF.

This chain uses TRBV5-4 with TRBJ2-3; D is ambiguous. Germline values: CDR1 SGHNT, CDR2 YYREEE (reference sequence). The V end was cut by 2 bases, the J end by 5 bases, with 3 bases between. CDR3 length equals 11 residues. The CDR3 region is CASSFGDTQYF. CDR3 in DNA: TGTGCCAGCAGCTTTGGAGATACGCAGTATTTT.

The gene calls are TRBV19 and TRBJ2-1, with D perhaps assigned TRBD1 or TRBD2 (5 bases each). Trimming removed 11 bases at V and 9 bases at J, with 14 bases between. This CDR3 contains 11 residues. Germline V gene data show CDR1 as LNHDA and CDR2 as SQIVND (reference sequence). For the CDR3, the DNA is TGTGCCTCAAAACGGGACGGTGAGCAGTTCTTC. Amino acids: CASKRDGEQFF.

The chain carries TRBV7-2 and TRBJ1-1, with 7 bases identical to TRBD1. Trimming removed 5 bases from V and 8 bases from J; junction bases left unmatched: 11. The germline CDR1 and CDR2 sequences are SGHTA and FQGNSA. This CDR3 comprises 14 residues. The CDR3 protein is CASSTRGQWGEAFF. The CDR3 DNA is TGTGCCAGCAGCACAAGGGGACAGTGGGGGGAAGCTTTCTTT.

The chain uses TRBV18 and TRBJ2-1; the D gene is possibly TRBD1 (6 bases). The CDR3 spans 12 residues. V was trimmed by 6 bases and J by 6 bases, leaving 9 bases between them. Germline V gives CDR1 KGHSH, CDR2 LQKENI. The CDR3 spells CASSRDINEQFF. The CDR3 nucleotides read TGTGCCAGCTCCCGGGACATCAATGAGCAGTTCTTC.

The V gene is TRBV20-1, the J gene TRBJ1-1, with a weak D call TRBD1 (6 bases). This CDR3 has 12 amino acids. V shed 8 bases and J shed 6 bases, with 16 bases lying between them. CDR1 and CDR2 (germline): DFQATT, SNEGSKA (reference sequence). CDR3 sequence reads: CSLEEGGAEAFF. CDR3 sequence (DNA): TGCAGTCTAGAAGAGGGGGGGGCTGAAGCTTTCTTT.

The rearrangement uses TRBV10-3 and TRBJ1-1, with 9 nucleotides matching TRBD1. The germline V gene has CDR1 ENHRY and CDR2 SYGVKD. The length of the CDR3 is 18 residues. V shed 3 bases and J 1 base; nucleotides not matched to a gene: 12. CDR3 in DNA: TGTGCCATCAGTGACTCGGTAGTCGGGACAGGGAGGAACACTGAAGCTTTCTTT. It translates to CAISDSVVGTGRNTEAFF.

The chain recombines TRBV2 with TRBJ2-1; TRBD2 matches at 11 bases. CDR1 is SNHLY, CDR2 FYNNEI, per germline. Trimming cost V 8 bases and J 4 bases; bases outside gene matches: 4. The length of the CDR3 is 14 residues. CDR3 nucleotide sequence: TGTGCCAGCTTTAGCGGGAGGGCTTACAATGAGCAGTTCTTC. This encodes CASFSGRAYNEQFF.

The rearrangement joins TRBV18 to TRBJ2-7; 8 nucleotides agree with TRBD2. CDR1 KGHSH and CDR2 LQKENI come from the germline V gene. The V gene end was trimmed by 6 bases and the J gene end by 3 bases; junction bases not matched to a gene: 7. The CDR3 has 14 residues. The CDR3 loop is CASSLDGGDYEQYF. The CDR3 DNA is TGTGCCAGCTCCCTCGACGGGGGGGACTACGAGCAGTACTTC.

The rearrangement links TRBV28 to TRBJ2-6; D is uncertain. V was shortened by 4 bases and J by 0 bases, with 7 bases between the two germline ends. The CDR3 loop spans 15 amino acids. Germline lookup yields CDR1 MDHEN and CDR2 SYDVKM. CDR3 sequence reads: CASSSHISGANVLTF. The CDR3 DNA follows: TGTGCCAGCAGTTCGCACATCTCTGGGGCCAACGTCCTGACTTTC.

This chain links TRBV7-2 with TRBJ1-1; D call uncertain. CDR1 is SGHTA, CDR2 FQGNSA, per germline. V shed 1 base and J shed 2 bases, with 8 bases lying between them. The CDR3 loop spans 14 amino acids. This chain's CDR3 is CASSLGHVNTEAFF. The DNA for the CDR3 is TGTGCCAGCAGCTTAGGACATGTCAACACTGAAGCTTTCTTT.

The chain has TRBV6-5 and TRBJ1-1; D is unclear. CDR1 MNHEY and CDR2 SVGAGI come from the germline V gene. V was cut by 6 bases and J by 4 bases, with 15 bases left in between. CDR3 length: 14 amino acids. Written as DNA, the CDR3 is TGTGCCAGCAGCCTTGTGGGAGGGTTCACTGAAGCTTTCTTT. Translation: CASSLVGGFTEAFF.

The J gene is TRBJ2-7, the V gene TRBV7-6; tentatively, D is TRBD2 (6 bases). Trimming removed 10 bases at V and 6 bases at J, with 16 bases between. The CDR3 extends over 12 amino acids. Germline CDR1 SGHVS, CDR2 FNYEAQ. The CDR3 region has the DNA TGTGCCACCTCCCACCGGGACTCCGAGCAGTACTTC. This codes for CATSHRDSEQYF.

The J gene is TRBJ1-3, the V gene TRBV7-2, with 7 nucleotides matching TRBD1. J lost 0 bases, V lost 7 bases, and 9 bases had no gene match. CDR3 length: 16 amino acids. Germline V gene data show CDR1 as SGHTA and CDR2 as FQGNSA. DNA for the CDR3: TGTGCCAGCATTCGACAGGGACTAAACTCTGGAAACACCATATATTTT. Translation gives CASIRQGLNSGNTIYF.

V gene TRBV5-1 combines with J gene TRBJ2-1, with D perhaps matching TRBD2 (5 bases). Germline V gene lookup returns CDR1 SGHRS and CDR2 YFSETQ. The V end was cut by 5 bases, the J end by 0 bases, with 9 bases between. The CDR3 totals 14 residues. DNA for the CDR3: TGCGCCAGCAGTGGCGGGTACTCCTACAATGAGCAGTTCTTC. Residues: CASSGGYSYNEQFF.

This clonotype was seen once. The chain carries TRBV14 and TRBJ2-5; the D gene is possibly TRBD2 (7 bases). This CDR3 is built from 15 residues. Germline V gives CDR1 SGHDN, CDR2 FVKESK. The V gene lost 3 bases and the J gene lost 4 bases, with 15 bases spanning the gap. This chain's CDR3 is CASSHRGGQGETQYF. In DNA, the CDR3 is TGTGCCAGCAGCCATCGCGGGGGCCAAGGAGAGACCCAGTACTTC.

This chain joins TRBV20-1 and TRBJ1-2; no reliable D call. CDR3 length equals 15 residues. Germline V gene lookup returns CDR1 DFQATT and CDR2 SNEGSKA (reference sequence). Trimming shortened V by 1 base and J by 0 bases, and 12 bases separated the two germline ends. This CDR3 reads CSARVRANSNYGYTF. CDR3 DNA sequence: TGCAGTGCTAGAGTTCGGGCGAATTCTAACTATGGCTACACCTTC.

This clonotype was picked up one time. The chain uses TRBV7-6 and TRBJ1-5; 11 positions agree with TRBD1. V dropped 5 bases and J dropped 6; count of bases not matched to a gene: 9. This CDR3 has 16 amino acids. Germline V gives CDR1 SGHVS, CDR2 FNYEAQ. CDR3 sequence reads: CASSGGTGGVTQPQHF. Written as DNA, the CDR3 is TGTGCCAGCAGCGGGGGGACAGGGGGTGTCACTCAGCCCCAGCATTTT. The full variable domain, with the rest looked up from reference TRBV7-6 and TRBJ1-5, is GAGVSQSPRYKVTKRGQDVALRCDPISGHVSLYWYRQALGQGPEFLTYFNYEAQQDKSGLPNDRFSAERPEGSISTLTIQRTEQRDSAMYRCASSGGTGGVTQPQHFGDGTRLSIL.

The rearrangement joins TRBV12-3 or TRBV12-4 to TRBJ2-5; no clear D gene. The V gene lost 0 bases and the J gene lost 6 bases, with 14 bases spanning the gap. CDR3 length: 15 amino acids. The CDR3 DNA is TGTGCCAGCAGTTTAGCTTTGGGGTCTTGGAAGACCCAGTACTTC. Protein sequence: CASSLALGSWKTQYF.

This clonotype occurred once. This rearrangement joins TRBV7-8 to TRBJ1-3; D remains unclear. Germline lookup yields CDR1 SGHVS and CDR2 FQNEAQ. V dropped 2 bases and J dropped 0 bases, with 5 bases sitting between them. This CDR3 comprises 14 residues. In nucleotides, the CDR3 is TGTGCCAGCAGCTTACTCGGCTCTGGAAACACCATATATTTT. Amino acid sequence: CASSLLGSGNTIYF.

This chain joins TRBV11-1 and TRBJ2-7; D may be TRBD1 (6 bases). Germline CDR1 and CDR2: SGHAT and FQDESV (reference sequence). This CDR3 is 14 amino acids long. With 0 bases removed from V and 7 bases from J, the gap between germline ends came to 13 bases. The CDR3 nucleotides read TGTGCCAGCAGCTTAGCGCCCCAGGGGTCTGAGCAGTACTTC. This encodes CASSLAPQGSEQYF.